This T cell receptor (beta chain) was recovered during a study of blood T cell repertoires in COVID-19 (dated by TCRdb to 2018 to 2020). Study-wide context: Samples from collaborators originated in the United States, Italy and Spain and spanned both the acute and convalescent phases of COVID-19. The material from the prospective study consisted of cDNA or gDNA derived from T cells, B-cell-depleted T cells, or PBMCs. Subjects who had been exposed to COVID-19, were actively infected with it, or had recovered from it provided the deeply sampled blood TCRbeta repertoires that made up the dataset. The repertoires were made available in a free public database intended to serve as a resource for research on the immune response to SARS-CoV-2. Samples came from the ongoing ImmuneRACE study (first 160 participants) plus 1,254 subjects from 6 global collaborators. The sample metadata nearly always contained a de-identified subject ID, COVID-19 status, age in years and sex. Where available, HLA class I and class II types were obtained from metadata supplied by the sample provider rather than from assay-based typing. What the research found in general, with its limitations: Clinical and demographic metadata were provided uncurated, with the amount varying by source and participant.

Compared with germline, V lacks 6 bases and J lacks 4 bases; bases without a gene match: 8. The CDR3, from cysteine to phenylalanine, totals 16 residues. The entry retains the CDR3 DNA only, 48 bases that are in frame from base 1. CDR1 and CDR2 are read off the germline V gene as SNHLY and FYNNEI. In regard to this clone: Its recognized antigen is unknown. No base-level quality is on record; no much larger clone is a single base apart.

TCRbeta CDR3 regions were amplified from genomic DNA using the immunoSEQ Assay, a bias-controlled multiplex PCR. As for the original processing: Within the assay, amplification of reference gene primers was used to estimate how many nucleated cells each sample contained. To quantify the absolute abundance of each unique TCRbeta CDR3 rearrangement, sequence reads were collapsed and filtered. Productive Simpson clonality was computed per sample as the square root of Simpson's diversity index over productive rearrangements. Not all clones reach the TCRdb copy of this immuneACCESS table, which keeps in-frame sequences only. Checked studies attribute under half of the gap to unresolved V genes and leave the rest unexplained. The D gene and trimming were derived from the DNA, and the V and J assignments and clone size from that table. For this sample the table gives approximately 100,000 clones, of which 86% were detected only once. The top ten constitute roughly 25% of the sample.

The collaborating institutions used their own protocols to collect whole blood in K2EDTA tubes. For TCRbeta analysis, collaborators shipped samples in one of three forms: frozen whole blood, isolated PBMCs, or DNA extracted from either of those sample types. This clonotype was obtained from a human donor in a cohort sampled during active COVID-19. Sequenced: peripheral blood. Rearrangement joined TRBV2 to TRBJ2-3; TRBD2 fits 12 bases in the junction. The nucleotide sequence is TGTGCCAGCAGGGCTCTGACTAGCGGGGGAGCAGATACGCAGTATTTT. Translated, it gives CASRALTSGGADTQYF.